This TCR beta chain emerged from a study of PD-1 blockade in classical Hodgkin lymphoma. V gave up 3 bases and J gave up 2 bases, with 10 bases separating them. This CDR3 is 14 amino acids long. CDR1 is MDHEN and CDR2 is SYDVKM in the germline V gene. Here immunoSEQ multiplex PCR was the method, and the copy in TCRdb shows in-frame clones only, minus some. The data show approximately 31,000 clones, about 86% seen once. Study-level points and caveats: Whoever responded completely had baseline diversity much like that seen in newly diagnosed patients. Although disease activity or prior therapy may be involved, causes of the repertoire differences remain undefined.

Worth noting for this clone: Its specificity is not known.

The time point denotes: cycle 4 day 1 (C4D1), after less than 7 weeks of nivolumab. Each of the patients experienced relapse following autologous stem cell transplantation, and their brentuximab vedotin exposure differed. Isolation of CD4+ T cells from thawed PBMCs was performed by magnetic negative selection. This TCR was recovered from a human donor with classical Hodgkin lymphoma. The sample consisted of CD4+ T cells from blood, taken before the fourth cycle of nivolumab. The rearrangement links TRBV28 to TRBJ1-2, with D unclear. The CDR3 spells CASSFPGPNYGYTF. CDR3 coding DNA: TGTGCCAGCAGTTTCCCCGGGCCCAACTATGGCTACACCTTC.